This TCR beta chain originates from a study of blood T cell repertoires in COVID-19. Methods used by the authors: The assay estimated nucleated cells by amplifying reference gene primers. TCRdb keeps only in-frame clones here, not all; method: immunoSEQ multiplex PCR. From that table come the V and J calls and clone size; the DNA was used to work out D and trimming. The sample includes some 270,000 clones, roughly 90% of them seen just once. Two negative PCRs, clearance, or symptom resolution had been documented for recovered Cohort 3 donors. Germline CDR1 SNHLY, CDR2 FYNNEI. The CDR3 has 12 amino acids. V dropped 6 bases and J dropped 7 bases, with 7 bases sitting between them.

Sequenced: PBMCs or T cells enriched from blood (not recorded which). The sequence derives from a woman between 40 and 50 years old who had recovered from COVID-19. This chain joins TRBV2 and TRBJ1-6; possibly TRBD1 for D (6 bases). CDR3 sequence reads: CASSTGNSPLHF. In DNA, the CDR3 is TGTGCCAGCAGCACAGGGAATTCACCCCTCCACTTT.